This T cell receptor beta chain was observed in a study of blood T cells in healthy people across ages. The CDR3 totals 12 residues. CDR1 and CDR2 from the germline V gene are LNHNV and YYDKDF (reference sequence). On this clonotype: No antigen is known for it.

Primed by a sample-barcoded 5' primer and a J-beta primer mix, a second PCR proceeded for about 7 to 11 cycles. TCRdb ran MiXCR on the 5' RACE reads and lists one entry per CDR3 protein. The sample contains approximately 1.5 million distinct CDR3 sequences, about 35% of which appear only once. Study conclusions and caveats: What prevented conclusive comparison of naive and antigen-experienced cells was that PBMCs were unsorted. A roughly linear fall in TCR beta diversity per million T cells was seen with increasing age.

The chain joins TRBV15 to TRBJ2-7; D is ambiguous. The J call is in doubt because the DNA end fits TRBJ2-5 better. The clonotype comes from a woman in her 30s in good health. The sequencing sample was made of blood. CDR3 nucleotides: TGTGCCACCAGCAGAAAATCGGAGACCCAGTACTTC. Protein product: CATSRKSETQYF.